This TCR beta chain appears in the sequencing data of a study of PD-L1 blockade in urothelial cancer. On the study more broadly: Between 0 and 3 chemotherapy regimens preceded treatment for each patient.

The CDR3 is 15 residues long. V was clipped by 3 bases and J by 6 bases, with 17 bases between them. Germline loops: CDR1 MNHEY, CDR2 SMNVEV (reference sequence). Some clones are missing from TCRdb's copy, which holds only in-frame ones; the method was immunoSEQ multiplex PCR. The top ten hold about 0.91% of the sample, which has roughly 76,000 clones, under 95% seen once. Time point meaning: peripheral blood 6 weeks after treatment start. Each patient presented with locally advanced or metastatic urothelial carcinoma. The receptor comes from a woman of 80 years or more with urothelial cancer. The sequences come from PBMCs, collected around atezolizumab (anti-PD-L1) treatment. The chain uses TRBV27 and TRBJ1-1; maybe TRBD1 (5 bases). The CDR3 nucleotides read TGTGCCAGCAGTTTTTTGGTCGGGGGTGACGCTGAAGCTTTCTTT. Translation gives CASSFLVGGDAEAFF.